Below, 11 T cell receptor beta chains from the same sample are listed, as sequenced in a study of blood T cells in healthy people across ages (dated by TCRdb to between 2015 and 2016). Library generation was performed with 5' RACE. Sequencer: Illumina HiSeq 2500. A second PCR of roughly 7 to 11 cycles was run with a J-beta primer mix and a sample-barcoded 5' primer. In-frame beta chains were kept once TCRdb had trimmed the public reads at Q25 with fastp and called clones with MiXCR. Entries that share a CDR3 protein sequence are merged under the most common genes and DNA. The sample table contains more than 650,000 distinct CDR3 sequences; only one count was recorded for approximately 53% of them. Of the sample, around 40% falls within the top ten clones. Specimen: blood. The receptors derive from a man of 80 years or more in good health.

The chain couples TRBV6-1 to TRBJ1-5; possibly TRBD1 for D (5 bases). Germline V lookup: CDR1 MNHNS, CDR2 SASEGT. This CDR3 region has 17 residues. The ends were cut back, 5 bases at V and 4 bases at J, with 21 bases in the middle. In DNA form, the CDR3 reads TGTGCCAGCAGTCCATATCTCAGACAGACGAGAAATCAGCCCCAGCATTTT. Its protein product is CASSPYLRQTRNQPQHF.

This chain joins TRBV6-1 and TRBJ2-7; 9 nucleotides line up with TRBD2. CDR1 MNHNS and CDR2 SASEGT come from the germline V gene. The CDR3 is 16 residues long. V lost 3 bases, J lost 0 bases, and 6 bases stayed unmatched. Here the CDR3 DNA reads TGTGCCAGCAGTGACCCCGGACTAGCGCGCTCCTACGAGCAGTACTTC. Protein: CASSDPGLARSYEQYF.

The chain employs TRBV20-1 and TRBJ1-4; 10 positions match TRBD1. Germline assignment: CDR1 DFQATT and CDR2 SNEGSKA (reference sequence). This CDR3 has 15 amino acids. Unmatched junction bases numbered 2, after V lost 4 bases and J lost 0 bases. CDR3 region: CSATDRGTTNEKLFF. DNA of the CDR3: TGCAGTGCTACGGACAGGGGGACAACTAATGAAAAACTGTTTTTT.

This CDR3 reads CASSPRVDSYGYTF. CDR3 bases: TGCGCCAGCAGCCCCAGGGTTGACAGCTATGGCTACACCTTC. J is TRBJ1-2 and V is TRBV5-1, with D possibly TRBD1 on 5 matching bases. V was cut by 4 bases and J by 4 bases, with 14 bases left in between. Germline V lookup: CDR1 SGHRS, CDR2 YFSETQ. The CDR3 loop spans 14 amino acids.

CDR3 sequence: CASSYPPVAKNIQYF. The CDR3 DNA reads as TGTGCCAGCAGTTACCCCCCAGTAGCCAAAAACATTCAGTACTTC. The V gene is TRBV6-6, the J gene TRBJ2-4; D is ambiguous. V was shortened by 2 bases and J by 0 bases, with 8 bases between the two germline ends. Germline-derived CDR1 and CDR2 are MNHNY and SVGAGI (reference sequence). The CDR3 is made up of 15 amino acids.

This clonotype was observed once. The gene calls are TRBV12-3 or TRBV12-4 and TRBJ2-5, with a weak D call TRBD1 (6 bases). The CDR3 runs to 15 residues. V was trimmed by 2 bases and J by 4 bases, leaving 14 bases between them. CDR3 DNA: TGTGCCAGCAGTTTAACCGACAGGTTAGGAGAGACCCAGTACTTC. As protein: CASSLTDRLGETQYF.

This clonotype has more than one count but fewer than ten. This chain uses TRBV12-3 or TRBV12-4 with TRBJ2-7; unclear D gene. The CDR3 spans 11 residues. V lost 2 bases, J lost 5 bases, and 4 bases lay in between. CDR3 in amino acids: CASSLTDEQYF. CDR3 coding DNA: TGTGCCAGCAGTTTAACGGACGAGCAGTACTTC.

This clonotype was picked up a small number of times. This chain links TRBV2 with TRBJ2-5; unclear D gene. Gene TRBJ2-7 matches the end of the DNA better, so the J call may be wrong. This CDR3 is 13 amino acids long. Germline CDR1 is SNHLY and CDR2 is FYNNEI. CDR3 bases: TGTGCCAGCAGTTTTAGCTTAGATTACGAGCAGTACTTC. Translation gives CASSFSLDYEQYF.

At least ten counts were recorded for this clonotype. The V gene is TRBV7-9, the J gene TRBJ2-3; D remains ambiguous. Germline V gene data show CDR1 as SEHNR and CDR2 as FQNEAQ (reference sequence). Deletions cut 1 base from V and 14 bases from J, with 19 bases between. The CDR3 is made up of 14 amino acids. The CDR3 protein is CASSLGEPHRYAYF. For the CDR3, the DNA is TGTGCCAGCAGCTTAGGCGAGCCGCACAGATACGCGTATTTT. Combining the CDR3 with reference TRBV7-9 and TRBJ2-3 gives the whole variable domain DTGVSQNPRHKITKRGQNVTFRCDPISEHNRLYWYRQTLGQGPEFLTYFQNEAQLEKSRLLSDRFSAERPKGSFSTLEIQRTEQGDSAMYLCASSLGEPHRYAYFGPGTRLTVL.

The rearrangement uses TRBV29-1 and TRBJ1-2, with D unclear. CDR3 length: 11 amino acids. V dropped 3 bases and J dropped 2 bases, with 4 bases sitting between them. CDR1 and CDR2 (germline): SQVTM, ANQGSEA. CDR3 sequence reads: CSVDGNYGYTF. The CDR3 DNA reads as TGCAGCGTTGACGGGAACTATGGCTACACCTTC.

The chain couples TRBV7-9 to TRBJ2-4, with a weak D call TRBD2 (5 bases). The J call may be incorrect, as the DNA end agrees better with TRBJ2-7. The CDR3 extends over 13 amino acids. The germline CDR1 and CDR2 sequences are SEHNR and FQNEAQ (reference sequence). The CDR3: CASSLWGELEQYF. Here the CDR3 DNA reads TGTGCCAGCAGCCTATGGGGAGAGCTCGAGCAGTACTTC.